This T cell receptor beta chain was sequenced during a study of T-cell reconstitution after alpha-beta-depleted transplantation in children. This clonotype was recorded only once. Its antigen is unidentified. Regarding the study as a whole: Among T cells one year after transplant, newly produced cells accounted for most counts and diversity. Alpha-beta T cells present about two months after transplant were reported to originate from several hundred expanded graft clones. Recipient T cells and thymic progenitors that survived were the source of the high TCRbeta diversity seen at day 60 in some patients.

V lost 0 bases and J lost 7, with 12 bases in between. The CDR3 extends over 14 amino acids. The germline CDR1 and CDR2 sequences are SEHNR and FQNEAQ (reference sequence). Unique molecular identifiers were incorporated during preparation of the TCRbeta library. In TCRdb, the PCR reads were re-called with MiXCR into one record per CDR3 protein. The sample includes some 600,000 distinct CDR3 sequences, roughly 13% of them seen just once. The V and J genes are TRBV7-9 and TRBJ1-1; TRBD1 is a possible D gene (6 bases). The specimen was PBMCs, mostly from graft donor cells, collected 360 days after TCRalphabeta/CD19-depleted stem cell transplant. The sequence was collected from a male patient younger than 18 who had a stem cell transplant for acute myeloid leukemia, so the T cells may come from the graft donor. The CDR3 loop reads CASSLAIGQLEAFF. CDR3 bases: TGTGCCAGCAGCTTAGCGATAGGACAGCTTGAAGCTTTCTTT.